Each of the 11 T cell receptor beta chains below was sequenced from the same sample in a study of blood T cell repertoires in COVID-19. Assay: immunoSEQ multiplex PCR; the TCRdb copy retains only in-frame clones and omits some. The sample lists 120,000 to 150,000 clones; roughly 84% were seen once. The sample was PBMCs or T cells enriched from blood (not recorded which). The receptors were gathered from a woman between 45 and 60 years old who had been exposed to COVID-19.

J is TRBJ1-2 and V is TRBV27; perhaps TRBD1 as D (6 bases). V was cut by 3 bases and J by 4 bases, with 15 bases left in between. CDR3 length equals 15 residues. CDR1 MNHEY and CDR2 SMNVEV come from the germline V gene (reference sequence). The CDR3 loop is CASSFLRTEFYGYTF. CDR3 DNA sequence: TGTGCCAGCAGTTTCCTCCGGACAGAGTTCTATGGCTACACCTTC.

The chain joins TRBV27 to TRBJ1-4; 7 nucleotides line up with TRBD1. V dropped 10 bases and J dropped 8; count of bases not matched to a gene: 13. This CDR3 region has 14 residues. Germline V gives CDR1 MNHEY, CDR2 SMNVEV (reference sequence). The DNA for the CDR3 is TGTGCCACTGTTACAGGGGCTTCGGGAGAAAAACTGTTTTTT. As protein: CATVTGASGEKLFF.

This sequence joins TRBV6-1 and TRBJ2-7; TRBD1 is a possible D gene (6 bases). Germline assignment: CDR1 MNHNS and CDR2 SASEGT. The CDR3 extends over 13 amino acids. With 2 bases removed from V and 3 bases from J, the gap between germline ends came to 8 bases. CDR3 region: CASSERQVYEQYF. The CDR3 DNA reads as TGTGCCAGCAGTGAAAGACAGGTCTACGAGCAGTACTTC.

The rearrangement joins TRBV5-1 to TRBJ1-1; 8 bases match TRBD1. The CDR3 extends over 15 amino acids. CDR1 is SGHRS and CDR2 is YFSETQ in the germline V gene. Germline trimming cut 5 bases from V and 1 base from J; bases unmatched to any gene: 7. The CDR3 DNA follows: TGCGCCAGCAGGAAGCAGGGGGCGAGGAACACTGAAGCTTTCTTT. It translates to CASRKQGARNTEAFF.

V gene TRBV19 combines with J gene TRBJ1-4; possible D gene TRBD1, 6 bases. Germline-derived CDR1 and CDR2 are LNHDA and SQIVND (reference sequence). CDR3 length equals 15 residues. Trimming took 4 bases from V and 5 from J, leaving 14 bases between them. The CDR3 DNA sequence: TGTGCCAGTAGTACTATTGACAGGTTCAATGAAAAACTGTTTTTT. It is translated as CASSTIDRFNEKLFF.

The rearrangement joins TRBV10-3 to TRBJ2-3; 8 nucleotides line up with TRBD1. This CDR3 is 15 amino acids long. Germline V CDR1 and CDR2: ENHRY, SYGVKD. The J segment lost 2 bases and the V segment lost 2 bases, leaving 3 bases of the junction unmatched. The CDR3 loop is CAISEGQGYTDTQYF. In DNA, the CDR3 is TGTGCCATCAGTGAGGGACAGGGTTACACAGATACGCAGTATTTT.

This chain joins TRBV5-1 and TRBJ1-1, with 7 bases identical to TRBD1. CDR1 is SGHRS and CDR2 is YFSETQ in the germline V gene. Trimming took 0 bases from V and 2 from J; bases not matched to a gene: 4. The CDR3 is 15 residues long. Here the CDR3 reads CASSLATGVNTEAFF. CDR3 nucleotides: TGCGCCAGCAGCTTGGCAACAGGGGTCAACACTGAAGCTTTCTTT.

The V and J genes are TRBV6-2 or TRBV6-3 and TRBJ1-1; the D is unclear. Germline V gene sequence: CDR1 MNHEY, CDR2 SVGEGT. This CDR3 is 12 amino acids long. The V end lost 5 bases, the J end lost 4 bases, and 8 bases lay between the germline ends. CDR3: CASSIVGTEAFF. The CDR3 coding sequence is TGTGCCAGCAGTATAGTTGGCACTGAAGCTTTCTTT.

The V and J genes are TRBV14 and TRBJ1-1; D not certain. V was clipped by 1 base and J by 11 bases, with 20 bases between them. Germline CDR1 and CDR2: SGHDN and FVKESK. This CDR3 is built from 15 residues. The CDR3 loop reads CASSQAFGSPGKAFF. CDR3 in DNA: TGTGCCAGCAGCCAAGCTTTCGGCAGCCCCGGGAAGGCTTTCTTT.

The chain carries TRBV18 and TRBJ1-1; maybe TRBD1 (5 bases). The V and J ends lost 3 bases and 3 bases respectively, with 11 bases between them. This CDR3 contains 14 residues. Per the germline V gene, CDR1 is KGHSH and CDR2 is LQKENI. CDR3 sequence reads: CASSPRQKDTEAFF. The CDR3 DNA follows: TGTGCCAGCTCACCCCGACAGAAAGACACTGAAGCTTTCTTT.

CDR3 in amino acids: CASSITSSGNTIYF. Here the CDR3 DNA reads TGTGCCAGCTCTATTACTAGCTCTGGAAACACCATATATTTT. The V call is TRBV18, the J call TRBJ1-3; D not resolved. Germline CDR1 KGHSH, CDR2 LQKENI. The CDR3 has 14 amino acids. V was cut by 6 bases and J by 0 bases, with 9 bases left in between. The full variable domain, its missing parts supplied by reference TRBV18 and TRBJ1-3, is NAGVMQNPRHLVRRRGQEARLRCSPMKGHSHVYWYRQLPEEGLKFMVYLQKENIIDESGMPKERFSAEFPKEGPSILRIQQVVRGDSAAYFCASSITSSGNTIYFGEGSWLTVV.